This T cell receptor beta chain was profiled in a study of blood T cell repertoires in COVID-19. Study at large: The United States, Italy and Spain supplied acute and convalescent COVID-19 samples.

This clone was seen just once. The CDR3 totals 12 residues. The germline V gene encodes CDR1 SGHTA and CDR2 FQGNSA. Between the trimmed V and J ends, which lost 5 bases and 6 bases, there was a span of 10 bases. Per the original data handling: Nucleated cell counts were estimated from reference gene primer amplification. Libraries were prepared by immunoSEQ multiplex PCR; TCRdb keeps only in-frame clonotypes and omits some of them. The D gene and trimming were derived from the DNA, and the V and J assignments and clone size from that table. The sample contains about 100,000 clones, about 80% of which appear only once.

Sequencing input: peripheral blood. This receptor was identified in a woman aged 70-85 years with acute or convalescent COVID-19. The V call is TRBV7-2, the J call TRBJ1-1; D is unclear. The CDR3 here is CASSGWRAEAFF. Here the CDR3 DNA reads TGTGCCAGCAGCGGTTGGCGGGCTGAAGCTTTCTTT.